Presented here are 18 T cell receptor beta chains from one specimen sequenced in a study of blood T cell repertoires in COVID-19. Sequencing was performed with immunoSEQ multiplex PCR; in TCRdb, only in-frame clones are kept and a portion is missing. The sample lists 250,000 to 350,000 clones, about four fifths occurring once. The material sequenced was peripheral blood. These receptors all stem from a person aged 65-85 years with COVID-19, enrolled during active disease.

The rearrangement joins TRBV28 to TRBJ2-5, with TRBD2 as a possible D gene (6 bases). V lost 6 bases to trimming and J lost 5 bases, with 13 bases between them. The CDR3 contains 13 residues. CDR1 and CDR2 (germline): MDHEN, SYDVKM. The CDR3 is CASRPGVMETQYF. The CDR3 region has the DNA TGTGCCAGCAGGCCGGGGGTCATGGAGACCCAGTACTTC.

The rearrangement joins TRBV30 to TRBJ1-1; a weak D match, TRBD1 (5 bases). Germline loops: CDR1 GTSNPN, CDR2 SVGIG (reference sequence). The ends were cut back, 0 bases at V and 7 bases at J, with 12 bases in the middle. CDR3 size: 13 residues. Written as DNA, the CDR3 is TGTGCCTGGAGTGTAGGCCAGGGAGGTGAAGCTTTCTTT. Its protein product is CAWSVGQGGEAFF.

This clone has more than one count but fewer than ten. The CDR3 spells CASSFGDRFIYGYTF. CDR3 nucleotides: TGTGCCAGCAGTTTCGGGGACAGGTTTATCTATGGCTACACCTTC. The V and J genes are TRBV28 and TRBJ1-2; 8 bases are shared with TRBD1. Germline V gene data show CDR1 as MDHEN and CDR2 as SYDVKM. J lost 4 bases, V lost 3 bases, and 7 bases had no gene match. The CDR3 covers 15 residues.

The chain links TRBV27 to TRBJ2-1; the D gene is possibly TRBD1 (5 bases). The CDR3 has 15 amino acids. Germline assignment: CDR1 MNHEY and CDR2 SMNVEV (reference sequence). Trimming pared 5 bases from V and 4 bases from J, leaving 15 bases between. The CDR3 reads CASSPTRTIYNEQFF. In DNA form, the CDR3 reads TGTGCCAGCAGTCCCACCAGGACAATATACAATGAGCAGTTCTTC.

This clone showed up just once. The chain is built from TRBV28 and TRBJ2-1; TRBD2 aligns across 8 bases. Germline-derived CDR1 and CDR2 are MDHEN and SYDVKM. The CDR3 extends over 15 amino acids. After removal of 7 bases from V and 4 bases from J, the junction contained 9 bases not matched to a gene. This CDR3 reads CASKPPGLVYNEQFF. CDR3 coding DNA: TGTGCCAGCAAACCACCGGGACTAGTATACAATGAGCAGTTCTTC.

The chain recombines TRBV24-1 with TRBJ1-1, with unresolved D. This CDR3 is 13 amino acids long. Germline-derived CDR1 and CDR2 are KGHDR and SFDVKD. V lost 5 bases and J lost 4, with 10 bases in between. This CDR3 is CATSADPGTEAFF. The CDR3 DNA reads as TGTGCCACCAGTGCAGACCCGGGCACTGAAGCTTTCTTT.

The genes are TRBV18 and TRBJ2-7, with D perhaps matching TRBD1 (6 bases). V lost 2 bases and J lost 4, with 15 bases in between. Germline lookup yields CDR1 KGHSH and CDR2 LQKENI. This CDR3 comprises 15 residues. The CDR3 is CASSPGQGPGYEQYF. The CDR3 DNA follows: TGTGCCAGCTCACCAGGTCAGGGGCCCGGGTACGAGCAGTACTTC.

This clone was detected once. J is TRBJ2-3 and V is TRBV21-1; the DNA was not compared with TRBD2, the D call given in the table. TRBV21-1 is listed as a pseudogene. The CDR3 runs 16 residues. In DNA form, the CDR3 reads TGTGCCAGCAGCAAAGCTCGGAGCGGGAGCACAGATACGCAGTATTTT. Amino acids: CASSKARSGSTDTQYF.

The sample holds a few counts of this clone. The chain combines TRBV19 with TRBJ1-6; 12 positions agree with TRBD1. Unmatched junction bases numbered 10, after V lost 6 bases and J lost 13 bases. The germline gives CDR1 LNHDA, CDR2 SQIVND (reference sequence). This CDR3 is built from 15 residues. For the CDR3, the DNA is TGTGCCAGTAGGATGGGGACAGGGGGCGATTATCCCCTCCACTTT. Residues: CASRMGTGGDYPLHF.

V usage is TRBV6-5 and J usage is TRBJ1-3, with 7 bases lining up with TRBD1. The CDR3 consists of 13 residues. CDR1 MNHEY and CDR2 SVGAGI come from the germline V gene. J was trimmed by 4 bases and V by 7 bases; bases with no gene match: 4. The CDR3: CASKTGMGNTIYF. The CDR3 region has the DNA TGTGCCAGCAAGACAGGGATGGGAAACACCATATATTTT.

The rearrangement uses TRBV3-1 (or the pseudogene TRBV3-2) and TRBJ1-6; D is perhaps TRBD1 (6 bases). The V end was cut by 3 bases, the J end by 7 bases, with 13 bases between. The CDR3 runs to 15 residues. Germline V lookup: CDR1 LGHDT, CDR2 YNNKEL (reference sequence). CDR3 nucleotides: TGTGCCAGCAGCCAGACACAGGGTGGAAATTCACCCCTCCACTTT. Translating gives CASSQTQGGNSPLHF.

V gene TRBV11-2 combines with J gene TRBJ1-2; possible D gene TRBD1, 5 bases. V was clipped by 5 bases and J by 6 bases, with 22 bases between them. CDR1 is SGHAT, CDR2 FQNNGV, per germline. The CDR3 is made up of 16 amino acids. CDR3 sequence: CASSRTPTATDHGYTF. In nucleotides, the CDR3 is TGTGCCAGCAGCCGAACCCCGACAGCAACGGACCATGGCTACACCTTC.

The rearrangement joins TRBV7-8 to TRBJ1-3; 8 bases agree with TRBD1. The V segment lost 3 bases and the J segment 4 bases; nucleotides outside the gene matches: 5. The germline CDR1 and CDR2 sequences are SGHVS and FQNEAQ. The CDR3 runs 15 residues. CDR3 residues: CASSLDRVYGNTIYF. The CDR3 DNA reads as TGTGCCAGCAGCTTGGACAGGGTATACGGAAACACCATATATTTT.

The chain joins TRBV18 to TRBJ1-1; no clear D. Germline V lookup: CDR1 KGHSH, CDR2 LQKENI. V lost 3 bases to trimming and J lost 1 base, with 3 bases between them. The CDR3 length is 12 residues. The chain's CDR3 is CASSPRNTEAFF. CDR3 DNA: TGTGCCAGCTCACCGCGGAACACTGAAGCTTTCTTT.

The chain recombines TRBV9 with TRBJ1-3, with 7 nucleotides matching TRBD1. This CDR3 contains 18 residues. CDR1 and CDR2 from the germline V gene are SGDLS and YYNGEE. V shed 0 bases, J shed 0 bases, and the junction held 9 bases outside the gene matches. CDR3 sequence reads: CASSVDPPGQSSGNTIYF. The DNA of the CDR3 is TGTGCCAGCAGCGTAGATCCCCCGGGACAGAGCTCTGGAAACACCATATATTTT.

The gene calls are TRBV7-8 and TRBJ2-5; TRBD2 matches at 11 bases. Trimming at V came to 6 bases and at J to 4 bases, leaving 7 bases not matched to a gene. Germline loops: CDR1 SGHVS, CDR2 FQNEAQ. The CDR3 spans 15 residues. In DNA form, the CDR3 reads TGTGCCAGCAGACGACTAGCGGGGAGGATAGAGACCCAGTACTTC. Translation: CASRRLAGRIETQYF.

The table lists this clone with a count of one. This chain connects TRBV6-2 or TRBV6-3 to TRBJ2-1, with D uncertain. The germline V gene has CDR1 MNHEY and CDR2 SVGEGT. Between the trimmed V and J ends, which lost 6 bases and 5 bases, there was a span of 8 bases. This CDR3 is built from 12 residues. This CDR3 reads CASSPSDNEQFF. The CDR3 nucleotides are TGTGCCAGCAGCCCAAGCGACAATGAGCAGTTCTTC.

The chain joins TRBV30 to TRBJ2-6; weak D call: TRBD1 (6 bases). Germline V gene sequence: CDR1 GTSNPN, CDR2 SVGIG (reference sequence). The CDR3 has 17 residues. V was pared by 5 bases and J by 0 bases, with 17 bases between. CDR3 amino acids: CAWDPGRTDSGANVLTF. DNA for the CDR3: TGTGCCTGGGACCCGGGCAGGACAGACTCTGGGGCCAACGTCCTGACTTTC.